The 24 T cell receptor beta chains presented below share a single source sample, sequenced in a study of T-cell memory formation after mild COVID-19. Each CDR3 protein gets one entry after TCRdb re-called the 5' RACE reads with MiXCR. Of 250,000 or so distinct CDR3 sequences in the sample, more than 8% were seen once. Specimen: PBMCs or a T cell subset sorted from them (not recorded which). These receptor sequences come from a man between 18 and 35 years old who had mild COVID-19 (a few samples of this study predate the infection). Cell type and time point are not known.

This clonotype has a handful of counts. This chain connects TRBV12-3 or TRBV12-4 to TRBJ2-7; weak D call: TRBD2 (7 bases). The length of the CDR3 is 13 residues. Between the trimmed V and J ends, which lost 5 bases and 3 bases, there was a span of 11 bases. DNA of the CDR3: TGTGCCAGCAGTGCGGGGGCATACTACGAGCAGTACTTC. Its protein is CASSAGAYYEQYF.

The V and J genes are TRBV5-1 and TRBJ1-2; D ambiguous. Trimming cost V 4 bases and J 7 bases, with 17 bases left between them. CDR1 is SGHRS and CDR2 is YFSETQ in the germline V gene. The CDR3 contains 14 residues. This chain's CDR3 is CASSPGLPGGGYTF. Here the CDR3 DNA reads TGCGCCAGCAGCCCTGGACTCCCAGGCGGTGGCTACACCTTC.

This clonotype has ten or more counts. This rearrangement joins TRBV5-1 to TRBJ1-2; D possibly corresponds to TRBD1 (6 bases). This CDR3 comprises 14 residues. V gave up 7 bases and J gave up 4 bases, with 17 bases separating them. Germline CDR1 SGHRS, CDR2 YFSETQ. CDR3 region: CASATENRAYGYTF. CDR3 nucleotides: TGCGCCAGCGCAACGGAGAACAGGGCCTATGGCTACACCTTC.

The chain is built from TRBV5-5 and TRBJ1-6, with D unclear. Germline CDR1 SGHKS, CDR2 YYEKEE (reference sequence). This CDR3 has 14 residues. Deletions cut 2 bases from V and 7 bases from J, with 10 bases between. In nucleotides, the CDR3 is TGTGCCAGCAGCTTAGTTCTCGGGAATTCACCCCTCCACTTT. Translated: CASSLVLGNSPLHF.

This clonotype turned up a few times. The chain links TRBV18 to TRBJ1-4; no firm D call. Germline V gives CDR1 KGHSH, CDR2 LQKENI. Trimming removed 6 bases at V and 4 bases at J, with 12 bases between. The CDR3 contains 14 residues. CDR3: CASSNGRLNEKLFF. In DNA, the CDR3 is TGTGCCAGCTCTAACGGACGGCTTAATGAAAAACTGTTTTTT.

This chain links TRBV6-2 or TRBV6-3 with TRBJ1-5; no reliable D call. The V end was cut by 7 bases, the J end by 7 bases, with 14 bases between. The CDR3 runs to 13 residues. The germline V gene has CDR1 MNHEY and CDR2 SVGEGT. The CDR3 reads CASTLQEDQPQHF. CDR3 coding DNA: TGTGCCAGCACCCTTCAGGAGGACCAGCCCCAGCATTTT.

This chain connects TRBV20-1 to TRBJ1-1; D remains ambiguous. The germline V gene encodes CDR1 DFQATT and CDR2 SNEGSKA (reference sequence). The CDR3 runs 14 residues. The V and J ends lost 0 bases and 0 bases respectively, with 8 bases between them. The CDR3 DNA follows: TGCAGTGCTAGAGACTTCGGACTGAACACTGAAGCTTTCTTT. Encoded protein: CSARDFGLNTEAFF.

The chain is built from TRBV20-1 and TRBJ2-1; no firm D call. This CDR3 has 13 residues. Germline CDR1 is DFQATT and CDR2 is SNEGSKA (reference sequence). V was shortened by 3 bases and J by 6 bases, with 12 bases between the two germline ends. The CDR3 DNA reads TGCAGTGCTAGTGCTAGACACACCAATGAGCAGTTCTTC. Protein product: CSASARHTNEQFF.

This chain links TRBV11-2 with TRBJ2-5; 11 bases line up with TRBD1. With 5 bases clipped from V and 5 bases from J, the junction kept 7 bases outside the gene matches. This CDR3 region has 15 residues. Germline V lookup: CDR1 SGHAT, CDR2 FQNNGV. The CDR3 sequence is CASSPPGQGEETQYF. CDR3 DNA: TGTGCCAGCAGCCCACCGGGACAGGGGGAGGAGACCCAGTACTTC.

This clonotype was seen a few times. The rearrangement uses TRBV5-1 and TRBJ1-5; D is uncertain. This CDR3 has 15 residues. V was cut by 4 bases and J by 8 bases, with 19 bases left in between. Germline V gene lookup returns CDR1 SGHRS and CDR2 YFSETQ. Written as DNA, the CDR3 is TGCGCCAGCAGCGCGGACGGTTACTTCGGGGAGCCCCAGCATTTT. It is translated as CASSADGYFGEPQHF.

This clonotype was seen a few times. The CDR3 sequence is CASSPGHQTYQETQYF. CDR3 nucleotide sequence: TGTGCCAGCTCGCCGGGACACCAGACGTACCAAGAGACCCAGTACTTC. V and J are TRBV18 and TRBJ2-5; possible D gene TRBD1, 6 bases. V was cut by 6 bases and J by 0 bases, with 17 bases left in between. There are 16 residues in the CDR3. CDR1 is KGHSH, CDR2 LQKENI, per germline. The complete variable domain, with remaining parts taken from reference TRBV18 and TRBJ2-5, reads NAGVMQNPRHLVRRRGQEARLRCSPMKGHSHVYWYRQLPEEGLKFMVYLQKENIIDESGMPKERFSAEFPKEGPSILRIQQVVRGDSAAYFCASSPGHQTYQETQYFGPGTRLLVL.

The chain has TRBV10-3 and TRBJ2-3, with D perhaps matching TRBD2 (5 bases). CDR1 and CDR2 (germline): ENHRY, SYGVKD. V gave up 4 bases and J gave up 5 bases, with 16 bases separating them. The length of the CDR3 is 15 residues. The CDR3 here is CAISASTGSGDTQYF. The CDR3 DNA follows: TGTGCCATCAGTGCCTCGACGGGGTCCGGAGATACGCAGTATTTT.

The V call is TRBV5-1, the J call TRBJ2-5, with D possibly being TRBD1 (7 bases). Germline-derived CDR1 and CDR2 are SGHRS and YFSETQ. The length of the CDR3 is 16 residues. Deletions cut 1 base from V and 1 base from J, with 14 bases between. The CDR3: CASSLLGRGAQETQYF. DNA of the CDR3: TGCGCCAGCAGCTTGCTGGGCAGGGGGGCCCAAGAGACCCAGTACTTC.

V gene TRBV20-1 combines with J gene TRBJ2-5; possible D gene TRBD2, 6 bases. Deletions cut 3 bases from V and 5 bases from J, with 10 bases between. The CDR3 length is 12 residues. Germline CDR1 is DFQATT and CDR2 is SNEGSKA (reference sequence). CDR3 bases: TGCAGTGCTAGGTCGGGGAGGGAGACCCAGTACTTC. Residues: CSARSGRETQYF.

The rearrangement joins TRBV6-2 or TRBV6-3 to TRBJ2-4; TRBD1 might be the D (6 bases). This CDR3 region has 13 residues. V lost 4 bases to trimming and J lost 7 bases, with 11 bases between them. Germline-derived CDR1 and CDR2 are MNHEY and SVGEGT. The CDR3 spells CASSLTGQNIQYF. The CDR3 DNA reads TGTGCCAGCAGTTTGACAGGTCAGAACATTCAGTACTTC.

This chain joins TRBV5-1 and TRBJ1-1; D might be TRBD1 (5 bases). Germline values: CDR1 SGHRS, CDR2 YFSETQ. With 5 bases removed from V and 1 base from J, the gap between germline ends came to 9 bases. This CDR3 comprises 13 residues. The CDR3 DNA follows: TGCGCCAGCAGAGGGACGCAGAACACTGAAGCTTTCTTT. Amino acids: CASRGTQNTEAFF.

This clonotype appeared a few times. The chain has TRBV6-2 or TRBV6-3 and TRBJ2-7, with D perhaps TRBD1 (5 bases). Germline CDR1 is MNHEY and CDR2 is SVGEGT. There are 13 residues in the CDR3. The germline V and J ends were trimmed by 0 bases and 5 bases, with 8 bases remaining between them. CDR3 DNA: TGTGCCAGCAGTTACTCCAGGGAAAACGAGCAGTACGTC. Its protein product is CASSYSRENEQYV.

This clonotype appeared many times. The chain recombines TRBV12-3 or TRBV12-4 with TRBJ1-2; TRBD1 matches at 8 bases. V lost 3 bases to trimming and J lost 4 bases; unmatched junction nucleotides: 7. The CDR3 covers 15 residues. The CDR3 sequence: CASSFLDRVVYGYTF. The CDR3 nucleotides are TGTGCCAGCAGTTTTTTGGACAGGGTCGTCTATGGCTACACCTTC.

This chain links TRBV12-3 or TRBV12-4 with TRBJ2-1, with 9 bases aligning to TRBD1. The CDR3 covers 13 residues. V shed 5 bases and J 12 bases; nucleotides not matched to a gene: 8. The DNA for the CDR3 is TGTGCCAGCAGTCCGGGACAGGGAGTTGCGCAGTTCTTC. Amino acids: CASSPGQGVAQFF.

The sample holds a few counts of this clonotype. The chain links TRBV20-1 to TRBJ2-5, with 8 bases that match TRBD1. J lost 0 bases, V lost 0 bases, and 6 bases had no gene match. CDR1 is DFQATT and CDR2 is SNEGSKA in the germline V gene (reference sequence). The CDR3 loop spans 16 amino acids. The CDR3: CSARDLGQGHQETQYF. As DNA, the CDR3 is TGCAGTGCTAGAGATCTCGGACAGGGCCACCAAGAGACCCAGTACTTC.

The V call is TRBV12-3 or TRBV12-4, the J call TRBJ1-6; 7 bases line up with TRBD1. V lost 6 bases, J lost 4 bases, and 6 bases stayed unmatched. The CDR3 sequence is 15 residues long. In DNA, the CDR3 is TGTGCCAGCAGCAACGACAGGGATTATAATTCACCCCTCCACTTT. It specifies CASSNDRDYNSPLHF.

This clonotype was detected only a few times. The chain uses TRBV20-1 and TRBJ2-3; 7 bases agree with TRBD2. CDR1 and CDR2 (germline): DFQATT, SNEGSKA (reference sequence). Trimming took 6 bases from V and 4 from J; bases not matched to a gene: 10. There are 14 residues in the CDR3. The CDR3 protein is CSADFRGESDTQYF. In nucleotides, the CDR3 is TGCAGTGCCGACTTCCGGGGGGAATCAGATACGCAGTATTTT.

This clonotype has just a few counts. The chain is built from TRBV5-1 and TRBJ1-2; TRBD1 is a possible D gene (5 bases). Germline assignment: CDR1 SGHRS and CDR2 YFSETQ. V shed 2 bases and J shed 5 bases, with 13 bases lying between them. The CDR3 spans 14 residues. CDR3: CASSFGDPTYGYTF. CDR3 DNA: TGCGCCAGCAGCTTCGGGGACCCCACGTATGGCTACACCTTC.

The chain couples TRBV7-2 to TRBJ2-1, with 7 bases fitting TRBD2. V gave up 6 bases and J gave up 9 bases; unmatched junction bases: 26. Germline CDR1 is SGHTA and CDR2 is FQGNSA. The CDR3 extends over 19 amino acids. The CDR3 spells CASSSEPPRFAGEVAEQFF. CDR3 DNA sequence: TGTGCCAGCAGTTCCGAACCCCCCAGGTTCGCGGGGGAGGTAGCTGAGCAGTTCTTC. Together with reference TRBV7-2 and TRBJ2-1, the CDR3 gives the full variable domain: GAGVSQSPSNKVTEKGKDVELRCDPISGHTALYWYRQSLGQGLEFLIYFQGNSAPDKSGLPSDRFSAERTGGSVSTLTIQRTQQEDSAVYLCASSSEPPRFAGEVAEQFFGPGTRLTVL.